Presented here are 13 T cell receptor beta chains from one specimen sequenced in a study of T cell responses to AZD1222 COVID-19 vaccine (dated by TCRdb to the early 2020s). Reading the label with the study, this specimen's time point is: about 28 days (+/-7) after the second vaccine dose. The library was built by means of the immunoSEQ multiplex PCR assay. Drawn from immuneACCESS, this table holds only the in-frame rearrangements with V and J called that TCRdb kept. Clones are partly lost; checked studies trace under half to an unresolved V gene and leave the rest unexplained. The sample table contains about 160,000 clones; only one count was recorded for 90% to 95% of them. Of the sample, approximately 4.8% falls within the top ten clones. Specimen: peripheral blood, collected 28 days after the second AZD1222 dose. These receptors came from an adult who received the AZD1222 COVID-19 vaccine.

The CDR3 region has the DNA TGTGCCAGCAGGCGGGGCTCGAACACCGGGGAGCTGTTTTTT. Translating it yields CASRRGSNTGELFF. The chain recombines TRBV27 with TRBJ2-2; possible D gene TRBD2, 6 bases. This CDR3 spans 14 amino acids. The V gene's germline CDR1 is MNHEY and CDR2 SMNVEV (reference sequence). V lost 6 bases and J 0 bases, leaving 8 bases between the germline ends.

The chain recombines TRBV12-3 or TRBV12-4 with TRBJ1-1; D not certain. The V and J ends lost 5 bases and 3 bases respectively, with 10 bases between them. This CDR3 is 13 amino acids long. This CDR3 is CASSLSWDTEAFF. CDR3 DNA sequence: TGTGCCAGCAGTCTCTCCTGGGACACTGAAGCTTTCTTT.

The V call is TRBV9, the J call TRBJ2-7, with D maybe TRBD2 (7 bases). The V end was cut by 0 bases, the J end by 6 bases, with 16 bases between. This CDR3 is built from 15 residues. Germline loops: CDR1 SGDLS, CDR2 YYNGEE. The CDR3 reads CASSVGGGGAFEQYF. The CDR3, as DNA: TGTGCCAGCAGCGTAGGAGGGGGGGGAGCTTTCGAGCAGTACTTC.

The rearrangement joins TRBV27 to TRBJ2-7, with D maybe TRBD1 (5 bases). The V gene lost 1 base and the J gene lost 3 bases, with 10 bases spanning the gap. The CDR3 spans 14 residues. The V gene's germline CDR1 is MNHEY and CDR2 SMNVEV (reference sequence). The CDR3 nucleotides read TGTGCCAGCAGTTTATTGGCAGGGATCTACGAGCAGTACTTC. It translates to CASSLLAGIYEQYF.

The CDR3 sequence is CASSYSGEDLEKLFF. Written as DNA, the CDR3 is TGTGCCAGCAGTTACTCTGGGGAAGATCTTGAAAAACTGTTTTTT. The chain recombines TRBV6-2 or TRBV6-3 with TRBJ1-4; the D is unclear. Trimming removed 0 bases from V and 7 bases from J, with 12 bases in between. CDR1 and CDR2 (germline): MNHEY, SVGEGT. The CDR3 is 15 residues long.

The CDR3 region has the DNA TGCGCCAGCAGTCAGTCCGACAGCCCCTACGAGCAGTACTTC. This codes for CASSQSDSPYEQYF. The gene calls are TRBV23-1 and TRBJ2-7, with D possibly matching TRBD1 (5 bases). TRBV23-1 is annotated as an ORF whose role is uncertain. The CDR3 consists of 14 residues. V lost 3 bases and J 2 bases, leaving 11 bases between the germline ends.

CDR3 amino acids: CASTPIPGAELFF. The CDR3 DNA reads TGCGCCAGCACCCCTATCCCGGGGGCGGAGCTGTTTTTT. V is TRBV10-2 and J is TRBJ2-2; D might be TRBD1 or TRBD2, each matching 6 bases. The germline gives CDR1 WSHSY, CDR2 SAAADI. Between the trimmed V and J ends, which lost 7 bases and 10 bases, there was a span of 16 bases. This CDR3 is 13 amino acids long.

This chain links TRBV5-8 with TRBJ2-1; D may be TRBD1 (6 bases). Per the germline V gene, CDR1 is SGHTS and CDR2 is YDEGEE. This CDR3 contains 14 residues. With 1 base removed from V and 4 bases from J, the gap between germline ends came to 9 bases. This chain's CDR3 is CASSLPGAYNEQFF. In DNA form, the CDR3 reads TGTGCCAGCAGCTTGCCAGGGGCGTACAATGAGCAGTTCTTC.

The CDR3 reads CASKRESTGEQYF. The CDR3 nucleotides read TGTGCCAGCAAGCGGGAAAGTACAGGCGAGCAGTACTTC. The rearrangement joins TRBV2 to TRBJ2-7, with 7 bases aligning to TRBD2. The CDR3 covers 13 residues. Losses at the gene ends were 7 bases for V and 6 bases for J; bases not matched to a gene: 9. Germline values: CDR1 SNHLY, CDR2 FYNNEI.

The genes are TRBV19 and TRBJ2-1; 7 bases line up with TRBD2. CDR1 is LNHDA and CDR2 is SQIVND in the germline V gene (reference sequence). This CDR3 has 11 amino acids. Trimming removed 7 bases from V and 6 bases from J; junction bases left unmatched: 0. The CDR3 spells CASTSGNEQFF. The CDR3 bases are TGTGCCAGTACTAGCGGCAATGAGCAGTTCTTC.

The rearrangement links TRBV18 to TRBJ2-2, with D possibly matching TRBD2 (5 bases). Trimming cost V 0 bases and J 7 bases, with 9 bases left between them. The CDR3 consists of 14 residues. Per germline, CDR1 KGHSH and CDR2 LQKENI. The CDR3 spells CASSPPLAFGELFF. The CDR3 bases are TGTGCCAGCTCACCACCCCTAGCTTTCGGGGAGCTGTTTTTT. Looking up the rest from reference TRBV18 and TRBJ2-2 gives the full variable domain: NAGVMQNPRHLVRRRGQEARLRCSPMKGHSHVYWYRQLPEEGLKFMVYLQKENIIDESGMPKERFSAEFPKEGPSILRIQQVVRGDSAAYFCASSPPLAFGELFFGEGSRLTVL.

The chain uses TRBV12-3 or TRBV12-4 and TRBJ2-2; D is possibly TRBD1 (5 bases). V was clipped by 0 bases and J by 7 bases, with 6 bases between them. The CDR3 spans 13 residues. CDR3 sequence reads: CASSLAGLGELFF. CDR3 DNA sequence: TGTGCCAGCAGTTTAGCGGGGCTCGGGGAGCTGTTTTTT.

Worth noting for this clone: The sample carries other DNA sequences with the same CDR3. The chain uses TRBV5-6 and TRBJ2-7, with unresolved D. V was shortened by 0 bases and J by 3 bases, with 4 bases between the two germline ends. Germline V lookup: CDR1 SGHDT, CDR2 YYEEEE. This CDR3 contains 12 residues. The CDR3 region is CASSLVGYEQYF. For the CDR3, the DNA is TGTGCCAGCAGCTTGGTGGGCTACGAGCAGTACTTC. The entire variable domain, with the rest obtained from reference TRBV5-6 and TRBJ2-7, is as follows: DAGVTQSPTHLIKTRGQQVTLRCSPKSGHDTVSWYQQALGQGPQFIFQYYEEEERQRGNFPDRFSGHQFPNYSSELNVNALLLGDSALYLCASSLVGYEQYFGPGTRLTVT.